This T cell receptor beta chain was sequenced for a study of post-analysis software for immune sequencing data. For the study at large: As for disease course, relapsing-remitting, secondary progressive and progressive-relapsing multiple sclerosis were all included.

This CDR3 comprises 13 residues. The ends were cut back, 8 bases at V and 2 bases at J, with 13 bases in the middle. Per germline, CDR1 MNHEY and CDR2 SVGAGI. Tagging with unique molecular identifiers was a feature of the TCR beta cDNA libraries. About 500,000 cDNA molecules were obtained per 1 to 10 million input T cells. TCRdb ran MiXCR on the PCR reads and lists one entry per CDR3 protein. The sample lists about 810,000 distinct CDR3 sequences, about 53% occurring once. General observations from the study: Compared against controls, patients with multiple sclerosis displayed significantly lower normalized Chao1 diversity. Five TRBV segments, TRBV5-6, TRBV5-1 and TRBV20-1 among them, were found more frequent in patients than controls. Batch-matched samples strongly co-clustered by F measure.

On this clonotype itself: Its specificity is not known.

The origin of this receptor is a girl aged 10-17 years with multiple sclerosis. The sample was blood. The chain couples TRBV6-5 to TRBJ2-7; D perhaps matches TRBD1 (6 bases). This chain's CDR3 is CASYDRSTYEQYF. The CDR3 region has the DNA TGTGCCAGCTACGACAGGTCCACCTACGAGCAGTACTTC.